This is a list of T cell receptor beta chains from one sample in a study of beta chain features in type 1 diabetes. TCRdb keeps only in-frame clones here, not all; method: immunoSEQ multiplex PCR. The sample shows 640,000 or so clones, around an eighth of them seen only once. Sequencing was performed on naive CD4+ T cells from blood. The source is a man younger than 35 with type 1 diabetes. CDR3s include the opening cysteine and the closing phenylalanine or tryptophan. D genes are given only for firm matches. Clone size is given for some rows only: seen once, a few or many times, or a class if the clone is expanded.

d_gene	v_gene	abundance	j_gene	CDR3aa	CDR3nt
-	TRBV29-1	-	TRBJ2-7	CSVARVAYEQYF	TGCAGCGTCGCCAGGGTTGCCTACGAGCAGTACTTC
TRBD1	TRBV30	-	TRBJ1-5	CAWSGGTVNQPQHF	TGTGCCTGGAGTGGGGGGACAGTCAATCAGCCCCAGCATTTT
-	TRBV4-3	-	TRBJ2-2	CASSQETATGELFF	TGCGCCAGCAGCCAAGAAACAGCAACCGGGGAGCTGTTTTTT
TRBD1	TRBV28	few	TRBJ1-1	CASSQGGSGTEAFF	TGTGCCAGCAGTCAAGGGGGCTCTGGCACTGAAGCTTTCTTT
-	TRBV7-2	-	TRBJ1-2	CASSLSSGTYGYTF	TGTGCCAGCAGCTTAAGTTCAGGGACCTATGGCTACACCTTC
-	TRBV4-3	few	TRBJ1-1	CASSQEGVAWAAFF	TGCGCCAGCAGCCAAGAAGGGGTGGCCTGGGCAGCTTTCTTT
-	TRBV7-2	-	TRBJ1-1	CASSSWGTGYTEAFF	TGTGCCAGCAGCTCTTGGGGAACAGGGTACACTGAAGCTTTCTTT
TRBD2	TRBV30	few	TRBJ2-1	CASDTGASGTYNEQFF	TGTGCCTCTGATACCGGGGCTAGCGGAACCTACAATGAGCAGTTCTTC
TRBD1	TRBV5-1	-	TRBJ2-4	CASSLGQGASKNIQYF	TGCGCCAGCAGCTTGGGACAGGGAGCATCCAAAAACATTCAGTACTTC
TRBD1	TRBV30	-	TRBJ2-1	CAWARDRGIDEQFF	TGTGCCTGGGCCCGGGACAGGGGAATCGATGAGCAGTTCTTC
-	TRBV30	-	TRBJ1-5	CAWSVLEGQPQHF	TGTGCCTGGAGTGTACTTGAGGGTCAGCCCCAGCATTTT
-	TRBV2	few	TRBJ1-5	CASSEWSPNQPQHF	TGTGCCAGCAGTGAGTGGAGCCCCAATCAGCCCCAGCATTTT
-	TRBV28	-	TRBJ2-7	CASSRQFSYEQYF	TGTGCCAGCAGTAGACAGTTCTCCTACGAGCAGTACTTC
-	TRBV5-4	-	TRBJ2-3	CATRGLVTATQYF	TGTGCCACCAGAGGTCTGGTGACAGCCACGCAGTATTTT
-	TRBV7-9	-	TRBJ1-1	CASSFGSPMNTEAFF	TGTGCCAGCAGCTTCGGGTCCCCGATGAACACTGAAGCTTTCTTT
TRBD1	TRBV5-1	few	TRBJ1-1	CASSAGTGVTEAFF	TGCGCCAGCAGCGCCGGGACAGGGGTAACTGAAGCTTTCTTT
TRBD1	TRBV29-1	few	TRBJ1-2	CSVGQDYGYTF	TGCAGCGTCGGACAGGACTATGGCTACACCTTC
-	TRBV6-5	once	TRBJ2-7	CASSYSGVLYEQYF	TGTGCCAGCAGTTACTCCGGGGTCCTTTACGAGCAGTACTTC
-	TRBV5-6	few	TRBJ1-5	CASSLGLNQPQHF	TGTGCCAGCAGCTTGGGGCTGAATCAGCCCCAGCATTTT
TRBD2	TRBV5-1	-	TRBJ2-2	CASSFPSGVTGELFF	TGCGCCAGCAGCTTCCCTAGCGGGGTGACCGGGGAGCTGTTTTTT
-	TRBV5-1	-	TRBJ2-7	CASSLSPQTYEQYF	TGCGCCAGCAGCTTGAGTCCTCAAACCTACGAGCAGTACTTC
-	TRBV7-2	-	TRBJ2-7	CASSHFRQSSYEQYF	TGTGCCAGCAGCCACTTCCGGCAGAGCTCCTACGAGCAGTACTTC
-	TRBV2	few	TRBJ2-5	CASTRLVREETQYF	TGTGCCAGCACCCGACTGGTACGCGAAGAGACCCAGTACTTC
-	TRBV9	-	TRBJ2-6	CASRSVGANVLTF	TGTGCCAGCAGATCTGTTGGGGCCAACGTCCTGACTTTC
-	TRBV7-9	few	TRBJ2-1	CASSLDLRGYNEQFF	TGTGCCAGCAGCTTAGATTTGCGAGGATACAATGAGCAGTTCTTC
-	TRBV5-1	-	TRBJ1-5	CASSLEGSNQPQHF	TGCGCCAGCAGCTTGGAAGGTAGCAATCAGCCCCAGCATTTT
-	TRBV5-1	-	TRBJ1-2	CASSLPGAGGYTF	TGCGCCAGCAGCTTGCCCGGGGCAGGTGGCTACACCTTC
-	TRBV21-1	few	TRBJ1-4	CASSKSLWRASEKLFF	TGTGCCAGCAGCAAATCCCTGTGGAGGGCTAGCGAAAAACTGTTTTTT
-	TRBV25-1	-	TRBJ2-2	CATSSVRGSGDTGELFF	TGTGCCACCTCTAGCGTAAGAGGCTCTGGGGACACCGGGGAGCTGTTTTTT
TRBD1	TRBV7-2	few	TRBJ1-2	CASSLGQGANYGYTF	TGTGCCAGCAGCTTAGGACAGGGAGCTAACTATGGCTACACCTTC
-	TRBV9	-	TRBJ2-7	CASSVSQGHLYEQYF	TGTGCCAGCAGCGTATCCCAGGGGCATCTCTACGAGCAGTACTTC
TRBD2	TRBV5-6	-	TRBJ2-1	CASNTRASGKVQFF	TGTGCCAGCAACACCCGGGCTAGCGGGAAAGTTCAGTTCTTC
-	TRBV14	few	TRBJ1-5	CASSQGLRGSDQPQHF	TGTGCCAGCAGCCAAGGCCTAAGAGGGTCGGATCAGCCCCAGCATTTT
-	TRBV5-4	-	TRBJ1-2	CASSLERGYTF	TGTGCCAGCAGCTTGGAGCGGGGCTACACCTTC
-	TRBV30	few	TRBJ2-7	CAWSVKGHLYEQYF	TGTGCCTGGAGTGTAAAAGGTCACCTCTACGAGCAGTACTTC
TRBD1	TRBV18	few	TRBJ2-3	CASSPQNRGKADTQYF	TGTGCCAGCTCACCACAAAACAGGGGGAAGGCAGATACGCAGTATTTT
TRBD1	TRBV6-1	few	TRBJ1-2	CASSRDSYGYTF	TGTGCCAGCAGTCGGGACAGCTATGGCTACACCTTC
TRBD2	TRBV5-1	few	TRBJ2-2	CASSLGSGSAGELFF	TGCGCCAGCAGCTTGGGAAGCGGGAGCGCCGGGGAGCTGTTTTTT
-	TRBV29-1	-	TRBJ2-5	CSVERGQGGETQYF	TGCAGCGTTGAGCGGGGGCAGGGCGGCGAGACCCAGTACTTC
-	TRBV6-5	-	TRBJ1-2	CASSYSHRNYGYTF	TGTGCCAGCAGTTACTCACACAGAAACTATGGCTACACCTTC
-	TRBV7-3	few	TRBJ1-2	CASSLKGQGYGYTF	TGTGCCAGCAGCTTAAAAGGGCAGGGCTATGGCTACACCTTC
-	TRBV10-3	few	TRBJ1-1	CAVAQPENTEAFF	TGTGCCGTCGCCCAACCAGAAAACACTGAAGCTTTCTTT
TRBD1	TRBV2	few	TRBJ1-4	CASNLDREELFF	TGTGCCAGCAACCTGGACAGGGAGGAACTGTTTTTT
TRBD2	TRBV19	-	TRBJ2-1	CASSREAGSVQFF	TGTGCCAGTAGCAGGGAAGCGGGAAGCGTGCAGTTCTTC
TRBD1	TRBV30	-	TRBJ2-7	CAWRQGAHHGRYEQYF	TGTGCCTGGAGACAGGGGGCGCATCATGGCCGCTACGAGCAGTACTTC
-	TRBV18	-	TRBJ1-5	CASSRGGSNQPQHF	TGTGCCAGCTCACGGGGGGGAAGCAATCAGCCCCAGCATTTT
-	TRBV4-3	-	TRBJ2-4	CASSQSSQALVVAKNIQYF	TGCGCCAGCAGCCAAAGTTCACAGGCTCTGGTGGTAGCCAAAAACATTCAGTACTTC
TRBD2	TRBV23-1	-	TRBJ2-4	CASGKGGLAKNIQYF	TGCGCCAGCGGCAAGGGAGGGCTAGCCAAAAACATTCAGTACTTC